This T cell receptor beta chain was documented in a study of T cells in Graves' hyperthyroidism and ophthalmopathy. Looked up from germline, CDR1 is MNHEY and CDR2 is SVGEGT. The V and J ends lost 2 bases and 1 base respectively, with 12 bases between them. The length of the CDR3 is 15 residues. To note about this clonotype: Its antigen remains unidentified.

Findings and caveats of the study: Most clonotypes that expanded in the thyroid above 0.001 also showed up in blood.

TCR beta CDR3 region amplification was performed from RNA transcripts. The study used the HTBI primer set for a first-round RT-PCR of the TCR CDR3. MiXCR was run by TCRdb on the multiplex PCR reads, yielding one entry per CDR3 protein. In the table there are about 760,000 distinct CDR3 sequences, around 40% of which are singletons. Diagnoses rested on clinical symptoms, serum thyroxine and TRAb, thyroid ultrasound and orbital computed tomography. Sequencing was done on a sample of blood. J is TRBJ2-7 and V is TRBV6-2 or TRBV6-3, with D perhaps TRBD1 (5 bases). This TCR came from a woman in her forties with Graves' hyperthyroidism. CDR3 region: CASSYGDRGSYEQYF. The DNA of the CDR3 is TGTGCCAGCAGTTACGGTGACAGAGGATCCTACGAGCAGTACTTC.